This T cell receptor beta chain emerged from a study of OX40 agonist ivuxolimab in advanced cancers. Context from the whole study: Ivuxolimab was a fully human IgG2 agonistic monoclonal antibody targeting the costimulatory receptor OX40 (CD134). Intravenous ivuxolimab was administered to patients every 2 weeks at six dose levels: 0.01, 0.1, 0.3, 1.5, 3 and 10 mg/kg. Peripheral TCRbeta sequencing was intended to test whether TCR sequence diversity was altered and clonal T-cell expansion was caused by ivuxolimab. A male proportion of about 79% and a mean age of about 60 years, ranging from about 23 to 79, were recorded for the dose-escalation cohort. Partial responses occurred in three dose-escalation patients, of whom one had hepatocellular carcinoma and two had cutaneous melanoma. The paper covers the monotherapy dose-escalation part of the phase I ivuxolimab trial, which included N of about 56 patients. Of the 50 to 55 dose-escalation patients, hepatocellular carcinoma was present in about 19, melanoma in roughly 15, renal cell carcinoma in 9 and head and neck cancer in 9. Patients were allowed to have had prior anti-PD-1, anti-PD-L1 or anti-CTLA-4 therapy, and 40% of the dose-escalation patients had previously received checkpoint inhibitors. The paper as a whole reports these results and caveats: Antigen specificity was not determined for the clonally expanded peripheral T cells. Low levels of normalized T-cell clonal expansion were also shown by some nonresponding patients. Partial responders in the 0.1-3.0 mg/kg groups had among the lowest normalized peripheral clonal expansion, especially among CD8+ T cells. At doses of 0.1 to 3.0 mg/kg, clonal expansion of both CD4+ and CD8+ T cells in blood was seen between baseline and week 6. After ivuxolimab, expanded clones were on average more numerous among CD8+ T cells than among CD4+ T cells.

Based on the germline V gene, the CDR1 and CDR2 sequences are MDHEN and SYDVKM. Relative to germline, V is missing 7 bases and J is missing 5 bases, with 6 bases of the junction outside any gene match. Measured from the cysteine to the phenylalanine, the CDR3 is 13 residues long. The kept DNA is CDR3 alone, 39 bases in frame from the first base. Genomic DNA was extracted from sorted cells for sequencing of the TCRbeta CDR3 region. The immunoSEQ Assay was used for sequencing of TCRbeta CDR3 regions. Here the immuneACCESS table is served through TCRdb, limited to in-frame sequences with V and J called. Missing clones are a known gap in these copies; in checked studies unresolved V genes cover under half, and the rest lacks a known reason. The sample table lists roughly 46,000 clones, around nine tenths of them with a count of one. About 14% of the sample is held by the ten biggest clonotypes. Patients with a history of autoimmune disease or receiving systemic immunosuppression were excluded from the trial. Peripheral blood for TCR sequencing was collected from all dose cohorts at baseline, on cycle 4 day 1, and on cycle 7 day 1. Samples were obtained from an open-label, multicenter, first-in-human phase I dose-escalation trial of ivuxolimab. Adults with locally advanced or metastatic melanoma, renal cell carcinoma, hepatocellular carcinoma or head and neck squamous cell carcinoma were enrolled in the trial. Before TCR sequencing, CD4+ T cells and CD8+ T cells were sorted from peripheral blood as separate populations.

Concerning this clone itself: What antigen it recognizes has not been identified. Base qualities were left out, and no much larger clone turns up one base away.

The chain joins TRBV28 to TRBJ2-3; 7 of the junction bases match TRBD2. The clonotype comes from an adult with an advanced solid tumor such as melanoma, head and neck, liver or kidney cancer. Sequenced material: CD4+ or CD8+ T cells sorted from blood, taken in a trial of the OX40 agonist ivuxolimab. The CDR3 protein sequence reads: CASTPGGGDTQYF. The DNA reads as follows: TGTGCCAGCACCCCGGGGGGTGGAGATACGCAGTATTTT.